The 19 T cell receptor beta chains in this list originate from one sample, sequenced in a study of T cell responses to AZD1222 COVID-19 vaccine. Clones were read by immunoSEQ multiplex PCR, and TCRdb kept only the in-frame ones, dropping some. The sample has 150,000 to 200,000 clones, 85% to 95% seen once. The material sequenced was peripheral blood, taken 28 days after the second AZD1222 dose. The source of these receptors is an adult who received the AZD1222 COVID-19 vaccine.

The V gene is TRBV6-5, the J gene TRBJ2-5, with TRBD2 matching 9 bases. The V segment lost 0 bases and the J segment 4 bases; nucleotides outside the gene matches: 3. CDR1 is MNHEY and CDR2 is SVGAGI in the germline V gene. CDR3 length equals 15 residues. The CDR3 loop is CASSYSKLAGETQYF. In DNA, the CDR3 is TGTGCCAGCAGTTACTCCAAACTAGCGGGAGAGACCCAGTACTTC.

The chain recombines TRBV29-1 with TRBJ1-2, with D possibly matching TRBD1 (5 bases). The CDR3 runs to 15 residues. Per the germline V gene, CDR1 is SQVTM and CDR2 is ANQGSEA. V lost 0 bases and J 5 bases, leaving 16 bases between the germline ends. This CDR3 reads CSVEDLIPGGYGYTF. CDR3 in DNA: TGCAGCGTTGAAGATCTTATACCGGGGGGGTATGGCTACACCTTC.

V and J are TRBV27 and TRBJ1-2; 7 bases align to TRBD1. V shed 5 bases and J 4 bases; nucleotides not matched to a gene: 7. This CDR3 is built from 14 residues. Germline V gene sequence: CDR1 MNHEY, CDR2 SMNVEV (reference sequence). CDR3 nucleotide sequence: TGTGCCAGCAGTCCCAGGGACAGATCCTATGGCTACACCTTC. As protein: CASSPRDRSYGYTF.

This clone was picked up one time. The chain joins TRBV19 to TRBJ2-7; TRBD2 agrees at 8 bases. This CDR3 contains 14 residues. Germline CDR1 LNHDA, CDR2 SQIVND (reference sequence). V shed 5 bases and J 0 bases; nucleotides not matched to a gene: 3. The CDR3 nucleotides read TGTGCCAGTAGTGCGGGAGGCCACTCCTACGAGCAGTACTTC. Its protein is CASSAGGHSYEQYF.

The chain employs TRBV6-4 and TRBJ2-7; D assignment may be TRBD1 or TRBD2 (5 bases each). Trimming removed 3 bases from V and 0 bases from J, with 12 bases in between. This CDR3 is 15 amino acids long. Germline V gene data show CDR1 as MRHNA and CDR2 as SNTAGT. The CDR3 DNA reads as TGTGCCAGCAGTGAAAGGGACCGAGTCTCCTACGAGCAGTACTTC. It specifies CASSERDRVSYEQYF.

The genes are TRBV2 and TRBJ1-5, with D possibly TRBD1 on 5 matching bases. The ends were cut back, 6 bases at V and 0 bases at J, with 9 bases in the middle. The CDR3 is 14 residues long. Looked up from germline, CDR1 is SNHLY and CDR2 is FYNNEI. CDR3 amino acids: CASSGTHSNQPQHF. The CDR3 DNA reads as TGTGCCAGCAGCGGGACTCATAGCAATCAGCCCCAGCATTTT.

This chain joins TRBV2 and TRBJ1-2; maybe TRBD1 (5 bases). Trimming left V 9 bases short and J 1 base short, with 15 bases between. This CDR3 is built from 14 residues. Germline values: CDR1 SNHLY, CDR2 FYNNEI. The CDR3 DNA follows: TGTGCCAGTAGATCACGGGGGAATAACTATGGCTACACCTTC. This encodes CASRSRGNNYGYTF.

The chain joins TRBV4-1 to TRBJ2-1, with a weak D call TRBD2 (6 bases). This CDR3 region has 15 residues. The V and J ends lost 6 bases and 4 bases respectively, with 16 bases between them. Germline V CDR1 and CDR2: MGHRA, YSYEKL. CDR3 residues: CASRQEGHSYNEQFF. Written as DNA, the CDR3 is TGCGCCAGCAGACAGGAGGGGCATTCTTACAATGAGCAGTTCTTC.

V gene TRBV7-3 combines with J gene TRBJ2-2; TRBD2 matches at 8 bases. V lost 5 bases, J lost 7 bases, and 9 bases stayed unmatched. CDR1 is SGHTA and CDR2 is FQGTGA in the germline V gene. This CDR3 region has 15 residues. The CDR3: CASSPPGGAGGELFF. Here the CDR3 DNA reads TGTGCCAGCAGCCCGCCGGGGGGGGCTGGCGGGGAGCTGTTTTTT.

In nucleotides, the CDR3 is TGTGCCAGCAGCCAAAAGGCCCTGGGACGGGTAAGTAAAATCCCTAATGAGCAGTTCTTC. Translation gives CASSQKALGRVSKIPNEQFF. V usage is TRBV14 and J usage is TRBJ2-1, with D possibly called TRBD1 or TRBD2 (5 bases each). The V end lost 2 bases, the J end lost 7 bases, and 30 bases lay between the germline ends. CDR1 and CDR2 (germline): SGHDN, FVKESK. The CDR3 has 20 residues.

The chain uses TRBV6-5 and TRBJ1-1, with D possibly TRBD1 on 5 matching bases. The germline V gene has CDR1 MNHEY and CDR2 SVGAGI. Trimming removed 0 bases at V and 0 bases at J, with 11 bases between. The CDR3 is 16 amino acids. The CDR3 DNA is TGTGCCAGCAGTTACTCGGGACCCCCCATGAACACTGAAGCTTTCTTT. Protein product: CASSYSGPPMNTEAFF.

This clone was seen once. The V gene is TRBV15, the J gene TRBJ2-1, with 9 positions matching TRBD2. The CDR3 contains 17 residues. V lost 5 bases and J lost 8; bases outside the gene matches: 16. Germline V gene lookup returns CDR1 LNHNV and CDR2 YYDKDF (reference sequence). CDR3 coding DNA: TGTGCCACCAGCTTCGAGGGTAGCGGGAGTTTAAGGGATGAGCAGTTCTTC. Amino acid sequence: CATSFEGSGSLRDEQFF.

J is TRBJ2-7 and V is TRBV18; D not resolved. V dropped 3 bases and J dropped 3 bases, with 9 bases sitting between them. This CDR3 has 13 amino acids. Germline CDR1 is KGHSH and CDR2 is LQKENI. In DNA form, the CDR3 reads TGTGCCAGCTCACCGTACCAATTCTACGAGCAGTACTTC. This gives the protein CASSPYQFYEQYF. The full variable domain, with the rest looked up from reference TRBV18 and TRBJ2-7, is NAGVMQNPRHLVRRRGQEARLRCSPMKGHSHVYWYRQLPEEGLKFMVYLQKENIIDESGMPKERFSAEFPKEGPSILRIQQVVRGDSAAYFCASSPYQFYEQYFGPGTRLTVT.

The rearrangement uses TRBV15 and TRBJ2-1, with D maybe TRBD2 (6 bases). Between the trimmed V and J ends, which lost 1 base and 6 bases, there was a span of 10 bases. The CDR3 is 14 amino acids. Germline V lookup: CDR1 LNHNV, CDR2 YYDKDF (reference sequence). The CDR3 coding sequence is TGTGCCACCAGCAGAGTGGGGGGTCTCAATGAGCAGTTCTTC. Translation: CATSRVGGLNEQFF.

V gene TRBV10-3 combines with J gene TRBJ1-1; D call uncertain. Germline loops: CDR1 ENHRY, CDR2 SYGVKD. The CDR3 consists of 12 residues. Between the trimmed V and J ends, which lost 4 bases and 5 bases, there was a span of 8 bases. The CDR3 is CAISAVATEAFF. The CDR3 bases are TGTGCCATCAGTGCGGTGGCGACTGAAGCTTTCTTT.

This clone has just one count. This rearrangement joins TRBV28 to TRBJ1-1; TRBD1 is a possible D gene (6 bases). The CDR3 sequence is 14 residues long. V gave up 4 bases and J gave up 5 bases, with 14 bases separating them. Germline V CDR1 and CDR2: MDHEN, SYDVKM. The CDR3 region has the DNA TGTGCCAGCAGTTCCTTCAGGGGTGGGACTGAAGCTTTCTTT. It is translated as CASSSFRGGTEAFF. Combining the CDR3 with reference TRBV28 and TRBJ1-1 gives the whole variable domain DVKVTQSSRYLVKRTGEKVFLECVQDMDHENMFWYRQDPGLGLRLIYFSYDVKMKEKGDIPEGYSVSREKKERFSLILESASTNQTSMYLCASSSFRGGTEAFFGQGTRLTVV.

The rearrangement links TRBV4-3 to TRBJ2-1; 11 positions match TRBD2. With 0 bases clipped from V and 7 bases from J, the junction kept 8 bases outside the gene matches. Germline V gene lookup returns CDR1 LGHNA and CDR2 YSLEER. The CDR3 length is 17 residues. The CDR3 DNA sequence: TGCGCCAGCAGCCAAGAGAGAACTAGCGGGAGAAGGAATGAGCAGTTCTTC. Encoded protein: CASSQERTSGRRNEQFF.

This chain joins TRBV19 and TRBJ2-3; D gene unclear. The ends were cut back, 3 bases at V and 0 bases at J, with 16 bases in the middle. This CDR3 spans 17 amino acids. Germline V gene lookup returns CDR1 LNHDA and CDR2 SQIVND (reference sequence). The CDR3 sequence is CASSIAVGSSSTDTQYF. Written as DNA, the CDR3 is TGTGCCAGTAGTATTGCAGTCGGCAGTTCGAGCACAGATACGCAGTATTTT.

This chain joins TRBV14 and TRBJ2-2; 7 nucleotides align to TRBD2. The germline V gene encodes CDR1 SGHDN and CDR2 FVKESK. The CDR3 has 15 amino acids. V lost 4 bases and J lost 6; bases outside the gene matches: 8. CDR3 in amino acids: CASSPGGGSAGELFF. As DNA, the CDR3 is TGTGCCAGCAGCCCAGGCGGGGGATCTGCCGGGGAGCTGTTTTTT.